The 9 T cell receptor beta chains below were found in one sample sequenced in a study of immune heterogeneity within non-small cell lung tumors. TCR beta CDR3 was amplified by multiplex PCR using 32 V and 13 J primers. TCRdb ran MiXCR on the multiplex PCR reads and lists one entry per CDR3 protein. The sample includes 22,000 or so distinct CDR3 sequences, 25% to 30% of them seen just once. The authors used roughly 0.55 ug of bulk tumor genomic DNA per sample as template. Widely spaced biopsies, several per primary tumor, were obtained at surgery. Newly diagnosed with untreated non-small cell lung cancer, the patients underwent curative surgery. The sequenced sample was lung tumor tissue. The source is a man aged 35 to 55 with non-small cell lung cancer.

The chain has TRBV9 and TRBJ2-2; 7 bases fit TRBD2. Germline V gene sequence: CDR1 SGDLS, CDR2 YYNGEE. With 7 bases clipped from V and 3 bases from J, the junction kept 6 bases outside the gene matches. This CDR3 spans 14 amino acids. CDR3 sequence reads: CASGSGGDTGELFF. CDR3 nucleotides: TGTGCCAGCGGGTCGGGAGGAGACACCGGGGAGCTGTTTTTT.

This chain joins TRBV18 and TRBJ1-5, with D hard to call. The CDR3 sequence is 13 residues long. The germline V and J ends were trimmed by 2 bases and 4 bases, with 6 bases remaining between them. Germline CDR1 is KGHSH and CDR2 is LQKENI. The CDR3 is CASSPDQNQPQHF. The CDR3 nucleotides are TGTGCCAGCTCACCAGACCAGAATCAGCCCCAGCATTTT.

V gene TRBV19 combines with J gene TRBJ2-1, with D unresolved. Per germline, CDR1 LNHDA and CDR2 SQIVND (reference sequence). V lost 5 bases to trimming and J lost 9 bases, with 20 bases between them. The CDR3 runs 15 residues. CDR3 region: CASSPLKVAWTEQFF. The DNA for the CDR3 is TGTGCCAGTAGTCCTCTTAAGGTAGCATGGACTGAGCAGTTCTTC.

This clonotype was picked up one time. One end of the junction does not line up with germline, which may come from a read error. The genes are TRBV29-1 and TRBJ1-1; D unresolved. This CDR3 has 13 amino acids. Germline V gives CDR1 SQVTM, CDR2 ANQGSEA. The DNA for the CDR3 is TGCAGCGGTTCTCGCGGAAGGAACACTGAAGATTTCTTT. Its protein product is CSGSRGRNTEDFF.

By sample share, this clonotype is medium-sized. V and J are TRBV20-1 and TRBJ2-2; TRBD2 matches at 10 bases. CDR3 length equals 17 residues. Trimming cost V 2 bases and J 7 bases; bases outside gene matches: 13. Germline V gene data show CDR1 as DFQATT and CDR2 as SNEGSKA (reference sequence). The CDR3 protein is CSARKSGRAGRGGELFF. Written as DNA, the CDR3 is TGCAGTGCTAGAAAGAGCGGGAGGGCCGGGAGAGGCGGGGAGCTGTTTTTT.

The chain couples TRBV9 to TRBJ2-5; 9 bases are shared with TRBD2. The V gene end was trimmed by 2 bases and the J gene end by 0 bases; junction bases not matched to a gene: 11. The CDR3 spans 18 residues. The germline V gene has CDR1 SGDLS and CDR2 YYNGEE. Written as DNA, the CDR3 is TGTGCCAGCAGCGTGGGGCCGGGGAGCGGGAGGTACCAAGAGACCCAGTACTTC. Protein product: CASSVGPGSGRYQETQYF. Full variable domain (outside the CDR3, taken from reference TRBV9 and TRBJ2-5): DSGVTQTPKHLITATGQRVTLRCSPRSGDLSVYWYQQSLDQGLQFLIQYYNGEERAKGNILERFSAQQFPDLHSELNLSSLELGDSALYFCASSVGPGSGRYQETQYFGPGTRLLVL.

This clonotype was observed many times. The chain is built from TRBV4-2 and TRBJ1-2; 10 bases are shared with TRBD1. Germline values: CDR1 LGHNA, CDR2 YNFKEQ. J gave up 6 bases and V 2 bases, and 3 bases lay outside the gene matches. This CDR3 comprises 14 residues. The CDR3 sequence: CASSQSDRGDGYTF. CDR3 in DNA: TGTGCCAGCAGCCAATCGGACAGGGGGGATGGCTACACCTTC.

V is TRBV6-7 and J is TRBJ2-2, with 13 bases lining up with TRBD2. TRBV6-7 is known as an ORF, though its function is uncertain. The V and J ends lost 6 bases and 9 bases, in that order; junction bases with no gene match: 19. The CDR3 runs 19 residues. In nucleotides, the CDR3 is TGTGCCAGCAGCAGTACAGGGGGGACTAGCGGGATTTGTCACCGGGAGCTGTTTTTT. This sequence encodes CASSSTGGTSGICHRELFF.

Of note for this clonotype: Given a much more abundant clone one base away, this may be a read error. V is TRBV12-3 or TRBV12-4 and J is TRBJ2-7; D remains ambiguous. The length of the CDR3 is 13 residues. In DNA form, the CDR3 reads TGTGCCAGCAGTTTTGTCAGCTCCTACGAGCAGCACTTC. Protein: CASSFVSSYEQHF.